The T cell receptor beta chain described here comes from a study of beta chain features in type 1 diabetes. Every bit of the isolated RNA underwent reverse transcription, so sequencing read expressed TCRB transcripts. Some clones are missing from TCRdb's copy, which holds only in-frame ones; the method was immunoSEQ multiplex PCR. Of 350,000 to 400,000 clones listed, roughly 13% are singletons. The CDR3 length is 13 residues. Germline CDR1 reads SGHTA; CDR2 reads FQGNSA. V lost 7 bases and J lost 15; bases outside the gene matches: 14. Study results and caveats: The cDNA sequencing approach could over-represent high-TCR-expressing cells. Type 1 diabetes patients showed a moderate but significant shortening of TCRB CDR3s in all four CD4+ subsets.

In regard to this clone: The antigen remains undetermined.

The V call is TRBV7-2, the J call TRBJ2-1, with TRBD2 matching over 8 bases. The receptor was derived from a woman between 18 and 30 years old with type 1 diabetes. The sequencing input was naive CD4+ T cells from blood. CDR3 sequence (DNA): TGTGCCAGCAACACTCATACTAGCCGGGGGGGGTTCTTC. Protein sequence: CASNTHTSRGGFF.